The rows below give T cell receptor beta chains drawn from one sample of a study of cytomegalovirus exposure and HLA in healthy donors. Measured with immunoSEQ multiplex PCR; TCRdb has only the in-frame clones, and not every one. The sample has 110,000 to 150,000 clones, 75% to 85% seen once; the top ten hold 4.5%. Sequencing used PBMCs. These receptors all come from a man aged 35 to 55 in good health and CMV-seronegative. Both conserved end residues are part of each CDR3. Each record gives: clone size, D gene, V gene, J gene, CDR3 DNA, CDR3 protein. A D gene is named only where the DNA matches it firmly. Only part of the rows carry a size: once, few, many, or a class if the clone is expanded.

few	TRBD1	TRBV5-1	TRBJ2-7	TGCGCCAGCAGCGAGACAGGGGTATCAAACGAGCAGTACTTC	CASSETGVSNEQYF
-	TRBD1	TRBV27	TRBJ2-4	TGTGCCAGCAGTTTAGGGGGACAGGAGTACTTC	CASSLGGQEYF
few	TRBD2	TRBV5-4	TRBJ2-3	TGTGCCAGCAGCTTTGGACTAGGAACAGATACGCAGTATTTT	CASSFGLGTDTQYF
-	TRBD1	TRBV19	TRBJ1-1	TGTGCCAGTAGTCAGGGGACAGTTTCCCGTGAAGCTTTCTTT	CASSQGTVSREAFF
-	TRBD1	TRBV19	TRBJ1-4	TGTGCCAGTAGGAAGACAGGGGACGTTAATGAAAAACTGTTTTTT	CASRKTGDVNEKLFF
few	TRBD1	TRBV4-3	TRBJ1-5	TGCGCCAGCAGCCAGGGACAGGGAACCCATCAGCCCCAGCATTTT	CASSQGQGTHQPQHF
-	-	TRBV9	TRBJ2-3	TGTGCCAGCAGCGTAGGCTACGATACGCAGTATTTT	CASSVGYDTQYF
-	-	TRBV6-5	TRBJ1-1	TGTGCCAGCAACTTGGGGCAGAACACTGAAGCTTTCTTT	CASNLGQNTEAFF
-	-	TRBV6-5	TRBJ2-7	TGTGCCATCTCAAGAGGAGGCTCCTACGAGCAGTACTTC	CAISRGGSYEQYF
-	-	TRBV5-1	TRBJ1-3	TGCGCCAGCTCACCGGGGGGGGCCTCTGGAAACACCATATATTTT	CASSPGGASGNTIYF
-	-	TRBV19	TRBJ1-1	TGTGCCAGTAGTATGGGGGGGATGAACACTGAAGCTTTCTTT	CASSMGGMNTEAFF
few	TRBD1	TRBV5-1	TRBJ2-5	TGCGCCAGCAGCCAATATATAAGGACAGGGATGGTCCGGGAGACCCAGTACTTC	CASSQYIRTGMVRETQYF
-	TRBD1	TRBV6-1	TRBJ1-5	TGTGCCAGCATCTCAGGGACAGGTACTAATCAGCCCCAGCATTTT	CASISGTGTNQPQHF
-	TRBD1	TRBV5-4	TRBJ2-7	TGTGCCAGCAGCCAGGGGGACAGGGGGTTCCTTTACGAGCAGTACTTC	CASSQGDRGFLYEQYF
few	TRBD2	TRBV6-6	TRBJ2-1	TGTGCCAGCAGTTACCCCTCTAGCGGGGGTAAGAATGAGCAGTTCTTC	CASSYPSSGGKNEQFF
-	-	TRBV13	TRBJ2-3	TGTGCCAGCAGCTTCAAAATGGATACGCAGTATTTT	CASSFKMDTQYF
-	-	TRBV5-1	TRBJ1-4	TGCGCCAGCAGCTTGGCCGGAGGCAATAATGAAAAACTGTTTTTT	CASSLAGGNNEKLFF
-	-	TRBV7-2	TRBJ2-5	TGTGCCAGCAGCTCGTCAGGGGCGCAAGAGACCCAGTACTTC	CASSSSGAQETQYF
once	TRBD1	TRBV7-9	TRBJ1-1	TGTGCCAGCCGGACAGGGTTCTTGAACACTGAAGCTTTCTTT	CASRTGFLNTEAFF
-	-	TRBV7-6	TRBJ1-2	TGTGCCAGCAGCCAACAGGGTTCGGAGGGCTACACCTTC	CASSQQGSEGYTF
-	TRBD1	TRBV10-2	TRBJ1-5	TGCGCCAGCAGTAACAGGGGTAGTCAGCCCCAGCATTTT	CASSNRGSQPQHF
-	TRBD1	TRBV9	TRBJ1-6	TGTGCCAGCAGCGTAGGACAGGGGGGACATTCACCCCTCCACTTT	CASSVGQGGHSPLHF
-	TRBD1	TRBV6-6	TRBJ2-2	TGTGCCAGCAGACCGGGACAGGGAGTTTCCGGGGAGCTGTTTTTT	CASRPGQGVSGELFF
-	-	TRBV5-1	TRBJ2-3	TGCGCCAGCAGCCCGGAACTAGCTAGCACAGATACGCAGTATTTT	CASSPELASTDTQYF
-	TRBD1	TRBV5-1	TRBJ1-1	TGCGCCAGCAGCGCGCAGGGGGCAAACACTGAAGCTTTCTTT	CASSAQGANTEAFF
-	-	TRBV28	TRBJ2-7	TGTGCCAGCAGTACTAACCCCGCTTTTAGCGAGCAGTACTTC	CASSTNPAFSEQYF
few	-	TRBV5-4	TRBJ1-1	TGTGCCAGCAGCACTGGTACAGGAGGGGTTTCGCTGAACACTGAAGCTTTCTTT	CASSTGTGGVSLNTEAFF
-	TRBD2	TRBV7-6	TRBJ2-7	TGTGCCAGCAGCTTAGCGGATCTCGGGGGGGTCTCCTACGAGCAGTACTTC	CASSLADLGGVSYEQYF
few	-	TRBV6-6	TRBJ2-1	TGTGCCAGCAGCGACCGCCTAGTCAGAGAGCAGTTCTTC	CASSDRLVREQFF
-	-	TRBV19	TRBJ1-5	TGTGCCAGTAGCTCGTTTTTCGGGAGCACAGGAGGTATCCAGCCCCAGCATTTT	CASSSFFGSTGGIQPQHF
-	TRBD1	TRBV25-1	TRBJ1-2	TGTGCCAGCAGTGACAGACAGGGGGCGCTTGGCTACACCTTC	CASSDRQGALGYTF
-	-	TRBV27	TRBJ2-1	TGTGCCAGCAGTTTCGCGGGGGCCGAGAATGAGCAGTTCTTC	CASSFAGAENEQFF
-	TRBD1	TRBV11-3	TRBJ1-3	TGTGCCAGCAGTCGGACAGGCTCTGGAAACACCATATATTTT	CASSRTGSGNTIYF
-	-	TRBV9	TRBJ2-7	TGTGCCAGCAGCCCAAAGGAGGCGGGTCTGAACTACGAGCAGTACTTC	CASSPKEAGLNYEQYF
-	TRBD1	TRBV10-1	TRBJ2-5	TGCGCCAGCAGTGAGTTTACAGGGGGACGCGAGACCCAGTACTTC	CASSEFTGGRETQYF